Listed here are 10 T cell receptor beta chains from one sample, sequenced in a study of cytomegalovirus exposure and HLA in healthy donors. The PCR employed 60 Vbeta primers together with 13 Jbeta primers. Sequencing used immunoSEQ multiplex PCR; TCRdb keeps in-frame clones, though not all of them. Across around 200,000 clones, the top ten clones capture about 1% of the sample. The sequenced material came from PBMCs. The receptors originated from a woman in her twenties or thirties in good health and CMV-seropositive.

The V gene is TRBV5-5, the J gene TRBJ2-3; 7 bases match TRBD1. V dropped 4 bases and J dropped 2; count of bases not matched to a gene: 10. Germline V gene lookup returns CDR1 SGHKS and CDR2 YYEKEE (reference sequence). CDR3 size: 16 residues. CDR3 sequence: CASSEGQDVPTDTQYF. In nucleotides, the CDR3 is TGTGCCAGCAGCGAAGGACAGGACGTCCCCACAGATACGCAGTATTTT.

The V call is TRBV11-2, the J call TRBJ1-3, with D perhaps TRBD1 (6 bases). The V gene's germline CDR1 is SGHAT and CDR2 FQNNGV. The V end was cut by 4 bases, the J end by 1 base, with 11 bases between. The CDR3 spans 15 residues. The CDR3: CASSSVRGSGNTIYF. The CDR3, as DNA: TGTGCCAGCAGCTCTGTCAGGGGTTCTGGAAACACCATATATTTT.

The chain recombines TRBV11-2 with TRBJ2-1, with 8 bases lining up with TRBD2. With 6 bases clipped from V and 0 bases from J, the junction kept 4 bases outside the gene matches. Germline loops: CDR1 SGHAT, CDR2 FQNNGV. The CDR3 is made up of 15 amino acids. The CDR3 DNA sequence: TGTGCCAGCAGTTCCGGACTAGCCTCCTACAATGAGCAGTTCTTC. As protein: CASSSGLASYNEQFF. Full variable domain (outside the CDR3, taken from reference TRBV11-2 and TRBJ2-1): EAGVAQSPRYKIIEKRQSVAFWCNPISGHATLYWYQQILGQGPKLLIQFQNNGVVDDSQLPKDRFSAERLKGVDSTLKIQPAKLEDSAVYLCASSSGLASYNEQFFGPGTRLTVL.

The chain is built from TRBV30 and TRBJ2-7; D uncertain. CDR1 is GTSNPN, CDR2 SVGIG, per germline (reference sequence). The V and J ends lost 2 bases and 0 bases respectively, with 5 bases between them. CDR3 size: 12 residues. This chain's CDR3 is CAWSYGSYEQYF. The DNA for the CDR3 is TGTGCCTGGAGTTACGGCTCCTACGAGCAGTACTTC.

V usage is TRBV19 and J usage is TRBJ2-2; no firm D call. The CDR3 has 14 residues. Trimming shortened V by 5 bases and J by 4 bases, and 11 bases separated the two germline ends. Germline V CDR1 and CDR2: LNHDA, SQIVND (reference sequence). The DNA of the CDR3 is TGTGCCAGTAGTGCTACTCCGGGCACCGGGGAGCTGTTTTTT. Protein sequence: CASSATPGTGELFF.

Here the CDR3 reads CASNPTGPNTEAFF. The CDR3 DNA reads TGTGCCAGCAATCCGACAGGGCCCAACACTGAAGCTTTCTTT. V gene TRBV6-6 combines with J gene TRBJ1-1; 7 nucleotides match TRBD1. This CDR3 contains 14 residues. Per the germline V gene, CDR1 is MNHNY and CDR2 is SVGAGI (reference sequence). V lost 7 bases to trimming and J lost 2 bases; unmatched junction nucleotides: 7.

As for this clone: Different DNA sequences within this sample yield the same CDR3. CDR3 sequence (DNA): TGCGCCAGCAGCTTGGGGGGGGGTACTGAAGCTTTCTTT. Translated: CASSLGGGTEAFF. This chain uses TRBV5-1 with TRBJ1-1, with D maybe TRBD1 (5 bases). The V gene's germline CDR1 is SGHRS and CDR2 YFSETQ. With 0 bases removed from V and 5 bases from J, the gap between germline ends came to 8 bases. This CDR3 region has 13 residues.

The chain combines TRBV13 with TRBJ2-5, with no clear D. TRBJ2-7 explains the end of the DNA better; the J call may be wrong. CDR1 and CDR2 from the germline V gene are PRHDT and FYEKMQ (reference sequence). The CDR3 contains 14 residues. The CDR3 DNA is TGTGCCAGCAGCCAAGGTGGCTTACTATACGAGCAGTACTTC. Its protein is CASSQGGLLYEQYF.

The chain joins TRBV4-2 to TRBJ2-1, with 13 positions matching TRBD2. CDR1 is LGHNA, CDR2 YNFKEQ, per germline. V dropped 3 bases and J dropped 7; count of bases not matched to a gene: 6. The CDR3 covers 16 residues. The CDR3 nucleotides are TGTGCCAGCAGCCATACTAGCGGGGGGGCTCTAAATGAGCAGTTCTTC. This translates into CASSHTSGGALNEQFF.

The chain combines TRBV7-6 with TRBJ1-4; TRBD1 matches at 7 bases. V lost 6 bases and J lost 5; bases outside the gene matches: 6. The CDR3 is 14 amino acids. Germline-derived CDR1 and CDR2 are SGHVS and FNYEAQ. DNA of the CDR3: TGTGCCAGCAGTCCGCCGGACAGGAATGAAAAACTGTTTTTT. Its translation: CASSPPDRNEKLFF.